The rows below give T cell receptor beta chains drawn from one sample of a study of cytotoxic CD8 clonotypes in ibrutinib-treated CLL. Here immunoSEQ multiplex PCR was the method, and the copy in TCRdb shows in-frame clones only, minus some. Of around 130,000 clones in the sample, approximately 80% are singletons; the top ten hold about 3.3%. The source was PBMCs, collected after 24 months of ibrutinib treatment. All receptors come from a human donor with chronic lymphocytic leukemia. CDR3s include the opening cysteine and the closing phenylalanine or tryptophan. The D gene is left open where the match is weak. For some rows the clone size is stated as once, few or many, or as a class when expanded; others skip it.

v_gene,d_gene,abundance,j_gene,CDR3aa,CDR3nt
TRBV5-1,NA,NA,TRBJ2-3,CASSLEGGPFGDTQYF,TGCGCCAGCAGCCTGGAAGGGGGGCCTTTCGGAGATACGCAGTATTTT
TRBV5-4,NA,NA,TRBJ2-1,CASSSRTNLGNEQFF,TGTGCCAGCAGCTCTAGGACTAACCTAGGGAATGAGCAGTTCTTC
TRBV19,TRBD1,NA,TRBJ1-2,CASSIEGGWDYGYTF,TGTGCCAGTAGTATTGAAGGGGGCTGGGACTATGGCTACACCTTC
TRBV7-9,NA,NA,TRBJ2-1,CASSLGQGNEQFF,TGTGCCAGCAGCCTCGGGCAGGGGAATGAGCAGTTCTTC
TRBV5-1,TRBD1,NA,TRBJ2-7,CASSKGQGDHYEQYF,TGCGCCAGCAGCAAAGGACAGGGTGACCACTACGAGCAGTACTTC
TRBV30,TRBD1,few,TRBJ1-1,CAWRPTGDAEAFF,TGTGCCTGGAGACCGACAGGGGACGCTGAAGCTTTCTTT
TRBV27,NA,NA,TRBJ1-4,CASSLRRNEKLFF,TGTGCCAGCAGTTTACGCCGTAATGAAAAACTGTTTTTT
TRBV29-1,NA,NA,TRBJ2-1,CSVVGGVSSYNEQFF,TGCAGCGTCGTGGGCGGGGTGAGCTCCTACAATGAGCAGTTCTTC
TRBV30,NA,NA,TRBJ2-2,CAWSVGSGELFF,TGTGCCTGGAGTGTTGGGTCCGGGGAGCTGTTTTTT
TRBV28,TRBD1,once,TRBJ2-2,CASRRQGANTGELFF,TGTGCCAGCAGACGTCAGGGGGCGAACACCGGGGAGCTGTTTTTT
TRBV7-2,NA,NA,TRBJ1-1,CASRRGAGTEAFF,TGTGCCTCCAGGCGGGGCGCGGGCACTGAAGCTTTCTTT
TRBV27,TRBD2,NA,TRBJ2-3,CASSLLAGGSTDTQYF,TGTGCCAGCAGTTTATTAGCGGGGGGTAGCACAGATACGCAGTATTTT
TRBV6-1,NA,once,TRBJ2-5,CASARTGETQYF,TGTGCCAGCGCGCGAACGGGAGAGACCCAGTACTTC
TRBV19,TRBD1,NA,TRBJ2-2,CASSRGTGLGESGELFF,TGTGCCAGTAGTAGAGGGACAGGGTTAGGGGAAAGCGGGGAGCTGTTTTTT
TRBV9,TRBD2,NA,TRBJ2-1,CASSVSVGLAGYNEQFF,TGTGCCAGCAGCGTAAGTGTCGGACTAGCGGGATACAATGAGCAGTTCTTC
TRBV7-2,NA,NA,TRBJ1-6,CASTQTPGNGNSPLHF,TGTGCCAGCACCCAGACGCCAGGGAATGGCAATTCACCCCTCCACTTT
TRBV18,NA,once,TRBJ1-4,CASSPLAAPGEKLFF,TGTGCCAGCTCACCATTGGCAGCCCCAGGCGAAAAACTGTTTTTT
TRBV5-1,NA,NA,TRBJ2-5,CASSQGTLQETQYF,TGCGCCAGCAGCCAGGGGACTTTACAAGAGACCCAGTACTTC
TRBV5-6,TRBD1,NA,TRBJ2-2,CASSLSSGGVTGELFF,TGTGCCAGCAGCTTGTCGTCAGGGGGCGTAACCGGGGAGCTGTTTTTT
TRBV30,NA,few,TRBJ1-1,CAWMEGGRAFF,TGTGCCTGGATGGAAGGGGGTCGTGCTTTCTTT
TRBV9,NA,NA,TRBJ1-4,CASSLGELDEKLFF,TGTGCCAGCAGCTTGGGCGAGCTGGATGAAAAACTGTTTTTT
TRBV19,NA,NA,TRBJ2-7,CASSPNPSSYEQYF,TGTGCCAGTAGTCCGAACCCAAGCTCCTACGAGCAGTACTTC
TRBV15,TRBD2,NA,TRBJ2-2,CATSRRLAGGPNTGELFF,TGTGCCACCAGCAGGAGACTAGCGGGGGGACCGAACACCGGGGAGCTGTTTTTT
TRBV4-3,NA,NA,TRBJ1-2,CASSQDRGDGYTF,TGCGCCAGCAGCCAAGATCGGGGTGATGGCTACACCTTC
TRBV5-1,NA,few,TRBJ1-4,CASSSHGRTNEKLFF,TGCGCCAGCAGCTCTCATGGGAGAACTAATGAAAAACTGTTTTTT
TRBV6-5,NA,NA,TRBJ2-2,CASRAPADTGELFF,TGTGCCAGCAGAGCCCCCGCAGATACCGGGGAGCTGTTTTTT
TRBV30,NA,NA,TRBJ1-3,CAWGGNTIYF,TGTGCCTGGGGGGGAAACACCATATATTTT
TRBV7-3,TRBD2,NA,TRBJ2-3,CASSAIAGGTDTQYF,TGTGCCAGCAGCGCCATAGCGGGGGGTACGGATACGCAGTATTTT
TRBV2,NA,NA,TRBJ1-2,CASSEEGGGYTF,TGTGCCAGCAGTGAAGAGGGCGGTGGCTACACCTTC
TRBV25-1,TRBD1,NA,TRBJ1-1,CASRPEGQEYTEAFF,TGTGCCAGCAGGCCAGAGGGACAGGAGTACACTGAAGCTTTCTTT
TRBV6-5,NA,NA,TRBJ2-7,CASSDDRRGSYEQYF,TGTGCCAGCAGCGATGACAGGAGGGGGTCCTACGAGCAGTACTTC
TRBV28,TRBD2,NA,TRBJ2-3,CASSLTSGGALDTQYF,TGTGCCAGCAGCTTGACTAGCGGGGGGGCCTTGGATACGCAGTATTTT
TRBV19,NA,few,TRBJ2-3,CASTPLASDTQYF,TGTGCCAGTACCCCGCTAGCGTCAGATACGCAGTATTTT
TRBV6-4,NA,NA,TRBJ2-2,CASSAGHRTGELFF,TGTGCCAGCAGTGCGGGACACCGCACCGGGGAGCTGTTTTTT
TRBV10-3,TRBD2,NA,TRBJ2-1,CAISRGLEYNEQFF,TGTGCCATCAGTCGGGGACTAGAATACAATGAGCAGTTCTTC
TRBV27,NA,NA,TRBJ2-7,CASSFGGALSYEQYF,TGTGCCAGCAGTTTTGGGGGGGCCCTATCCTACGAGCAGTACTTC
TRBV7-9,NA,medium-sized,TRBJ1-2,CASSPVGRDGYTF,TGTGCCAGCAGCCCAGTAGGACGGGATGGCTACACCTTC
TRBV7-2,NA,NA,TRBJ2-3,CASSLVGSGATDTQYF,TGTGCCAGCAGCTTAGTTGGGTCAGGGGCCACAGATACGCAGTATTTT
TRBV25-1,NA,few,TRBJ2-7,CASSDPARGDEQYF,TGTGCCAGCAGTGATCCGGCCAGGGGGGACGAGCAGTACTTC
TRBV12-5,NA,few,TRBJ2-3,CASGSPPGRPTDTQYF,TGTGCTAGTGGTTCGCCCCCGGGCAGGCCCACAGATACGCAGTATTTT
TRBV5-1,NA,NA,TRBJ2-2,CASSLESQGRGTGELFF,TGCGCCAGCAGCTTGGAGAGCCAGGGACGAGGGACCGGGGAGCTGTTTTTT
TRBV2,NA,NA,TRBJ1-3,CASSEVVGNTIYF,TGTGCCAGCAGTGAAGTGGTGGGGAACACCATATATTTT
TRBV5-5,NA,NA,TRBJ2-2,CASSLGVRGTASGELFF,TGTGCCAGCAGCTTGGGTGTAAGGGGCACCGCTTCGGGGGAGCTGTTTTTT
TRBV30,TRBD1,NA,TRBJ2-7,CALNRGLYEQYF,TGTGCCTTGAACAGGGGGCTCTACGAGCAGTACTTC
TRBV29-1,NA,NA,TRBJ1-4,CSVQKPVNEKLFF,TGCAGCGTACAAAAACCAGTTAATGAAAAACTGTTTTTT
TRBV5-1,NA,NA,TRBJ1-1,CASSSLTGPINTEAFF,TGCGCCAGCAGCTCCCTAACCGGACCGATAAACACTGAAGCTTTCTTT
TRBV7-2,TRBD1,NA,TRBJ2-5,CASSLPGQIQETQYF,TGTGCCAGCAGCTTACCGGGACAGATCCAAGAGACCCAGTACTTC
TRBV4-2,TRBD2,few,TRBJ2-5,CASSQDASGGETQYF,TGTGCCAGCAGCCAAGATGCTAGCGGGGGGGAGACCCAGTACTTC
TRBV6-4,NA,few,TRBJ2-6,CASSDSAGANVLTF,TGTGCCAGCAGTGACTCCGCTGGGGCCAACGTCCTGACTTTC
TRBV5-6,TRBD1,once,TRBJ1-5,CASSSGTGASQPQHF,TGTGCCAGCAGCTCCGGGACAGGGGCATCTCAGCCCCAGCATTTT
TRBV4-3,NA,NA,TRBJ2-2,CASSQVLRGNSGELFF,TGCGCCAGCAGCCAAGTACTACGAGGGAATTCCGGGGAGCTGTTTTTT
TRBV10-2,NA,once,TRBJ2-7,CASTKGTRYLSYEQYF,TGCGCCAGCACTAAAGGGACCCGCTACCTCTCCTACGAGCAGTACTTC
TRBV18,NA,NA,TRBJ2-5,CASSPPGTQETQYF,TGTGCCAGCTCACCACCCGGGACGCAAGAGACCCAGTACTTC
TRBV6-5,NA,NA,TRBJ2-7,CASSQTGRYEQYF,TGTGCCAGCAGTCAAACAGGGCGCTACGAGCAGTACTTC